This entry lists 19 T cell receptor beta chains sequenced from one sample in a study of early T cells in non-severe SARS-CoV-2 infection. TCRdb analysed the 5' RACE reads with MiXCR anew, one entry per CDR3 protein. The sample has over 30,000 distinct CDR3 sequences, around 5% seen once. The sample was whole blood. The source of these receptors is an adult who was a healthcare worker with PCR-confirmed SARS-CoV-2 infection or an uninfected control (not recorded which).

This clonotype was counted at least ten times. The chain recombines TRBV5-1 with TRBJ1-2; D remains unclear. The CDR3 sequence is 19 residues long. The V and J ends lost 0 bases and 4 bases respectively, with 25 bases between them. The V gene's germline CDR1 is SGHRS and CDR2 YFSETQ. The CDR3 is CASSLATKTLHSPSYGYTF. The DNA of the CDR3 is TGCGCCAGCAGCTTGGCCACCAAGACCCTGCACAGCCCTTCCTATGGCTACACCTTC.

In its sample, this clonotype was seen many times. The chain couples TRBV4-1 to TRBJ2-1; no clear D gene. V was shortened by 0 bases and J by 8 bases, with 11 bases between the two germline ends. Germline V gene data show CDR1 as MGHRA and CDR2 as YSYEKL. There are 14 residues in the CDR3. This chain's CDR3 is CASSQDKAVDEQFF. DNA for the CDR3: TGCGCCAGCAGCCAAGATAAAGCTGTCGATGAGCAGTTCTTC.

This sequence joins TRBV6-4 and TRBJ2-1; the D gene is possibly TRBD1 (5 bases). Trimming stripped 5 bases from V and 8 bases from J, with 16 bases between. Germline V gene data show CDR1 as MRHNA and CDR2 as SNTAGT. This CDR3 region has 14 residues. As DNA, the CDR3 is TGTGCCAGCAGTCCCGGGCAGGGATCAGATGAGCAGTTCTTC. Its translation: CASSPGQGSDEQFF.

This clonotype has ten or more counts. The chain has TRBV7-9 and TRBJ2-1, with TRBD2 matching over 8 bases. Trimming took 5 bases from V and 7 from J; bases not matched to a gene: 7. Germline CDR1 is SEHNR and CDR2 is FQNEAQ (reference sequence). This CDR3 has 14 residues. The CDR3 DNA is TGTGCCAGCAGCCCCCGGGGGGGCAGGAATGAGCAGTTCTTC. Protein product: CASSPRGGRNEQFF.

This clonotype was observed a few times. V is TRBV18 and J is TRBJ2-7; D is perhaps TRBD1 (6 bases). V lost 3 bases, J lost 3 bases, and 12 bases lay in between. The germline V gene encodes CDR1 KGHSH and CDR2 LQKENI. The CDR3 is 14 amino acids. The CDR3 spells CASSPTGTFYEQYF. The CDR3 nucleotides read TGTGCCAGCTCACCGACAGGAACCTTCTACGAGCAGTACTTC.

Ten or more counts support this clonotype. This rearrangement joins TRBV12-5 to TRBJ1-2, with 8 bases matching TRBD1. CDR3 length: 15 residues. The V gene end was trimmed by 2 bases and the J gene end by 6 bases; junction bases not matched to a gene: 8. Germline loops: CDR1 LGHNT, CDR2 FRNRAP. DNA for the CDR3: TGTGCTAGTGGTTTGCCCCTACAGGGGGGTAATGGCTACACCTTC. Translating it yields CASGLPLQGGNGYTF.

This clonotype was recorded at least ten times. The V call is TRBV11-2, the J call TRBJ1-1, with D hard to call. Germline-derived CDR1 and CDR2 are SGHAT and FQNNGV. This CDR3 spans 15 amino acids. The V end was cut by 2 bases, the J end by 4 bases, with 14 bases between. CDR3 amino acids: CASSLNGWMSTEAFF. The CDR3, as DNA: TGTGCCAGCAGCTTAAATGGTTGGATGAGCACTGAAGCTTTCTTT.

This chain links TRBV5-4 with TRBJ2-5; 7 bases fit TRBD1. Germline-derived CDR1 and CDR2 are SGHNT and YYREEE (reference sequence). The J segment lost 4 bases and the V segment lost 3 bases, leaving 9 bases of the junction unmatched. The CDR3 runs 15 residues. The CDR3 loop reads CASSSETGRVETQYF. CDR3 coding DNA: TGTGCCAGCAGCTCCGAGACAGGGAGAGTAGAGACCCAGTACTTC.

This clonotype has ten or more counts. The rearrangement uses TRBV6-1 and TRBJ2-2, with D possibly being TRBD2 (6 bases). Germline V gives CDR1 MNHNS, CDR2 SASEGT. V was cut by 5 bases and J by 0 bases, with 13 bases left in between. This CDR3 is built from 16 residues. The CDR3 region has the DNA TGTGCCAGCAGTCCCCGGGGCGGGGCGAACACCGGGGAGCTGTTTTTT. It translates to CASSPRGGANTGELFF.

This clonotype was picked up many times. The gene calls are TRBV10-1 and TRBJ2-7; D is uncertain. Trimming shortened V by 0 bases and J by 5 bases, and 11 bases separated the two germline ends. The germline gives CDR1 WNHNN, CDR2 SYGVQD (reference sequence). The CDR3 extends over 14 amino acids. The CDR3 region has the DNA TGCGCCAGCAGTGAGTCGGTGGGGTTGGACGAGCAGTACTTC. Residues: CASSESVGLDEQYF.

This clonotype was recorded at least ten times. The chain joins TRBV25-1 to TRBJ2-5; a weak D match, TRBD1 (6 bases). This CDR3 comprises 14 residues. The ends were cut back, 3 bases at V and 5 bases at J, with 13 bases in the middle. The germline CDR1 and CDR2 sequences are MGHDK and SYGVNS. The CDR3 protein is CASSETLQGETQYF. Written as DNA, the CDR3 is TGTGCCAGCAGTGAGACCCTTCAGGGGGAGACCCAGTACTTC.

Points on this clonotype: It may be a read error: a sequence one base away is much more abundant. The CDR3 is CASLHTYTDTQYF. CDR3 nucleotide sequence: TGTGCCAGCTTGCACACGTACACAGATACGCAGTATTTT. V usage is TRBV18 and J usage is TRBJ2-3; D uncertain. CDR1 is KGHSH and CDR2 is LQKENI in the germline V gene. The CDR3 loop spans 13 amino acids. V lost 7 bases to trimming and J lost 2 bases, with 10 bases between them.

This clonotype was found many times. The rearrangement links TRBV25-1 to TRBJ2-7; D is unclear. The CDR3 is 12 residues long. V lost 5 bases and J lost 2, with 7 bases in between. Germline V lookup: CDR1 MGHDK, CDR2 SYGVNS. CDR3 coding DNA: TGTGCCAGCAGTTGGGATACCTACGAGCAGTACTTC. This gives the protein CASSWDTYEQYF.

This clonotype was observed a few times. This sequence joins TRBV7-2 and TRBJ2-7; D uncertain. In germline, CDR1 is SGHTA, CDR2 FQGNSA. Trimming pared 2 bases from V and 7 bases from J, leaving 18 bases between. This CDR3 spans 15 amino acids. CDR3 sequence reads: CASSLSPASGVEQYF. The CDR3 DNA follows: TGTGCCAGCAGCTTATCCCCCGCCTCAGGTGTAGAGCAGTACTTC.

This clonotype has only a few counts. The chain carries TRBV11-2 and TRBJ2-1; 8 bases are shared with TRBD1. This CDR3 comprises 16 residues. Losses at the gene ends were 5 bases for V and 8 bases for J; bases not matched to a gene: 14. CDR1 is SGHAT and CDR2 is FQNNGV in the germline V gene. CDR3: CASSQIDRGGSDEQFF. CDR3 bases: TGTGCCAGCAGCCAGATCGACAGGGGAGGTAGCGATGAGCAGTTCTTC.

This clonotype has a count of ten or more. The chain links TRBV2 to TRBJ2-7; 9 bases match TRBD1. CDR1 is SNHLY and CDR2 is FYNNEI in the germline V gene. CDR3 size: 15 residues. The J segment lost 2 bases and the V segment lost 7 bases, leaving 9 bases of the junction unmatched. CDR3 region: CASISGTGFAYEQYF. CDR3 sequence (DNA): TGTGCCAGCATCAGCGGGACAGGGTTCGCCTACGAGCAGTACTTC. The full variable domain, with the rest looked up from reference TRBV2 and TRBJ2-7, is EPEVTQTPSHQVTQMGQEVILRCVPISNHLYFYWYRQILGQKVEFLVSFYNNEISEKSEIFDDQFSVERPDGSNFTLKIRSTKLEDSAMYFCASISGTGFAYEQYFGPGTRLTVT.

Ten or more counts support this clonotype. The rearrangement joins TRBV28 to TRBJ1-2, with unresolved D. This CDR3 is 14 amino acids long. Trimming left V 10 bases short and J 4 bases short, with 19 bases between. CDR1 is MDHEN and CDR2 is SYDVKM in the germline V gene. The CDR3: CATSSPPWSYGYTF. In DNA form, the CDR3 reads TGTGCCACCTCTTCCCCCCCTTGGTCCTATGGCTACACCTTC.

This clonotype was counted only a few times. The chain carries TRBV5-1 and TRBJ2-2; the D gene is possibly TRBD1 (5 bases). Germline V gene lookup returns CDR1 SGHRS and CDR2 YFSETQ. V lost 2 bases, J lost 1 base, and 9 bases lay in between. The CDR3 is 15 amino acids. The CDR3 sequence is CASSLQAMNTGELFF. CDR3 nucleotide sequence: TGCGCCAGCAGCTTACAGGCCATGAACACCGGGGAGCTGTTTTTT.

In this sample, this clonotype turned up a few times. The chain uses TRBV12-3 or TRBV12-4 and TRBJ1-5, with a possible D match to TRBD1 (6 bases). This CDR3 spans 16 amino acids. The V and J ends lost 6 bases and 4 bases respectively, with 19 bases between them. Here the CDR3 DNA reads TGTGCCAGCAGGGATTTACAGGGATCAGAAAATCAGCCCCAGCATTTT. As protein: CASRDLQGSENQPQHF.